Presented here are 26 T cell receptor beta chains from one specimen sequenced in a study of blood T cell repertoires in COVID-19. This table comes from immunoSEQ multiplex PCR, and its TCRdb copy is limited to in-frame clones, with some not included. The sample includes 150,000 or so clones, approximately 95% of them seen just once. Sequencing input: peripheral blood. Every receptor here comes from a woman in her sixties with COVID-19, enrolled during active disease.

CDR3 bases: TGTGCCAGCAGCCCGGCCCGCAGGGGGCTCGGGGAGACCCAGTACTTC. As protein: CASSPARRGLGETQYF. The chain joins TRBV7-9 to TRBJ2-5; 8 bases fit TRBD1. V shed 5 bases, J shed 5 bases, and the junction held 13 bases outside the gene matches. The CDR3 runs 16 residues. Germline CDR1 reads SEHNR; CDR2 reads FQNEAQ (reference sequence).

This rearrangement joins TRBV6-4 to TRBJ1-2, with D hard to call. Germline CDR1 reads MRHNA; CDR2 reads SNTAGT. The CDR3 runs to 13 residues. V was shortened by 4 bases and J by 2 bases, with 8 bases between the two germline ends. The CDR3 sequence: CASSVVPNYGYTF. The CDR3 DNA follows: TGTGCCAGCAGTGTAGTACCAAACTATGGCTACACCTTC.

The V call is TRBV7-8, the J call TRBJ2-5, with 8 bases identical to TRBD2. This CDR3 is 15 amino acids long. V was clipped by 5 bases and J by 1 base; unmatched bases: 6. Looked up from germline, CDR1 is SGHVS and CDR2 is FQNEAQ. CDR3 amino acids: CASSLTSGSQETQYF. The CDR3 DNA sequence: TGTGCCAGCAGCCTAACTAGCGGCTCCCAAGAGACCCAGTACTTC.

The V call is TRBV11-3, the J call TRBJ1-1, with D uncertain. The CDR3 covers 14 residues. Trimming shortened V by 3 bases and J by 4 bases, and 12 bases separated the two germline ends. Germline lookup yields CDR1 SGHNT and CDR2 YENEEA. The CDR3 loop is CASSFPRGGTEAFF. The DNA for the CDR3 is TGTGCCAGCAGCTTTCCCCGGGGAGGCACTGAAGCTTTCTTT.

The chain recombines TRBV11-2 with TRBJ2-7; no definite D call. The germline V gene has CDR1 SGHAT and CDR2 FQNNGV. CDR3 length equals 14 residues. V lost 5 bases and J lost 6, with 17 bases in between. Written as DNA, the CDR3 is TGTGCCAGCAGCCCCCGTTCCGGTCAAAGCGAGCAGTACTTC. As protein: CASSPRSGQSEQYF.

The CDR3 region has the DNA TGCGCCAGCAGCCAAGGGGAAGGGGTGGGCTATGGCTACACCTTC. It is translated as CASSQGEGVGYGYTF. V usage is TRBV4-1 and J usage is TRBJ1-2, with a tentative D call TRBD1 (5 bases). The CDR3 extends over 15 amino acids. CDR1 is MGHRA, CDR2 YSYEKL, per germline. V was cut by 1 base and J by 4 bases, with 13 bases left in between.

V usage is TRBV7-9 and J usage is TRBJ2-1, with D perhaps matching TRBD1 (6 bases). Germline CDR1 is SEHNR and CDR2 is FQNEAQ (reference sequence). This CDR3 spans 18 amino acids. V lost 5 bases to trimming and J lost 1 base, with 21 bases between them. The CDR3 DNA is TGTGCCAGCAGCCTACTCTTTGGGGGCCCGACGTCCTACAATGAGCAGTTCTTC. It yields the protein CASSLLFGGPTSYNEQFF. Supplemented by reference TRBV7-9 and TRBJ2-1, the full variable domain reads DTGVSQNPRHKITKRGQNVTFRCDPISEHNRLYWYRQTLGQGPEFLTYFQNEAQLEKSRLLSDRFSAERPKGSFSTLEIQRTEQGDSAMYLCASSLLFGGPTSYNEQFFGPGTRLTVL.

V gene TRBV12-3 or TRBV12-4 combines with J gene TRBJ1-3, with TRBD1 as a possible D gene (5 bases). Trimming shortened V by 8 bases and J by 0 bases, and 8 bases separated the two germline ends. The CDR3 runs 13 residues. For the CDR3, the DNA is TGTGCCAGCTCAGGGTTCTCTGGAAACACCATATATTTT. Translation: CASSGFSGNTIYF.

The genes are TRBV25-1 and TRBJ2-6, with TRBD1 identical over 8 bases. Trimming cost V 6 bases and J 2 bases; bases outside gene matches: 0. The CDR3 extends over 14 amino acids. Germline V gene data show CDR1 as MGHDK and CDR2 as SYGVNS. The CDR3 DNA reads TGTGCCAGCAGGACAGGGGCTGGGGCCAACGTCCTGACTTTC. This translates into CASRTGAGANVLTF.

The rearrangement links TRBV6-6 to TRBJ1-5; TRBD1 matches 8 bases. CDR3 length: 15 residues. V trimming: 5 bases; J trimming: 2 bases; junction bases outside the gene matches: 5. CDR1 is MNHNY and CDR2 is SVGAGI in the germline V gene (reference sequence). CDR3 nucleotide sequence: TGTGCCAGCAGTGACACGGGACAGGGCAATCAGCCCCAGCATTTT. This translates into CASSDTGQGNQPQHF.

In its sample, this clone was seen once. The chain recombines TRBV7-2 with TRBJ2-3; D is perhaps TRBD1 (7 bases). Germline assignment: CDR1 SGHTA and CDR2 FQGNSA. Trimming removed 2 bases at V and 1 base at J, with 16 bases between. The CDR3 covers 17 residues. The DNA of the CDR3 is TGTGCCAGCAGCTTACGGACTAATACAGGGGGCACAGATACGCAGTATTTT. Protein sequence: CASSLRTNTGGTDTQYF.

For the CDR3, the DNA is TGTGCCAGCCTGTCTAGCGTTTCCTACGAGCAGTACTTC. It specifies CASLSSVSYEQYF. The rearrangement links TRBV5-5 to TRBJ2-7, with TRBD2 as a possible D gene (6 bases). The ends were cut back, 7 bases at V and 1 base at J, with 12 bases in the middle. The CDR3 spans 13 residues. Germline CDR1 SGHKS, CDR2 YYEKEE (reference sequence). The full variable domain, with the rest looked up from reference TRBV5-5 and TRBJ2-7, is DAGVTQSPTHLIKTRGQQVTLRCSPISGHKSVSWYQQVLGQGPQFIFQYYEKEERGRGNFPDRFSARQFPNYSSELNVNALLLGDSALYLCASLSSVSYEQYFGPGTRLTVT.

This chain links TRBV6-4 with TRBJ2-2; 7 positions agree with TRBD2. Germline-derived CDR1 and CDR2 are MRHNA and SNTAGT. Losses at the gene ends were 6 bases for V and 1 base for J; bases not matched to a gene: 2. This CDR3 comprises 14 residues. The CDR3 loop reads CASSGGGNTGELFF. The CDR3 DNA sequence: TGTGCCAGCAGCGGCGGGGGGAACACCGGGGAGCTGTTTTTT.

The V call is TRBV6-5, the J call TRBJ2-2; D gene unclear. The V end lost 0 bases, the J end lost 8 bases, and 10 bases lay between the germline ends. CDR1 MNHEY and CDR2 SVGAGI come from the germline V gene. CDR3 size: 14 residues. The CDR3 sequence: CASSYSTGRGELFF. The CDR3 DNA sequence: TGTGCCAGCAGTTACTCGACGGGTCGGGGGGAGCTGTTTTTT.

The V and J genes are TRBV9 and TRBJ2-2; the match to TRBD1 covers 8 bases. The CDR3 contains 14 residues. With 6 bases clipped from V and 3 bases from J, the junction kept 4 bases outside the gene matches. CDR1 is SGDLS, CDR2 YYNGEE, per germline. The CDR3 protein is CASTDRGHTGELFF. The CDR3 nucleotides read TGTGCCAGCACCGACAGGGGACACACCGGGGAGCTGTTTTTT.

This clone was observed once. The V call is TRBV7-8, the J call TRBJ1-3; the match to TRBD1 covers 8 bases. The CDR3 consists of 15 residues. Trimming at V came to 4 bases and at J to 3 bases, leaving 5 bases not matched to a gene. Per germline, CDR1 SGHVS and CDR2 FQNEAQ. The CDR3 DNA is TGTGCCAGCAGCTACGGGACAGGCGGTGGAAACACCATATATTTT. The encoded protein is CASSYGTGGGNTIYF.

The gene calls are TRBV27 and TRBJ2-3; 8 nucleotides match TRBD2. The V and J ends lost 6 bases and 2 bases, in that order; junction bases with no gene match: 10. The CDR3 is 16 residues long. Germline loops: CDR1 MNHEY, CDR2 SMNVEV (reference sequence). The CDR3 region is CASRPGGTTHTDTQYF. CDR3 DNA sequence: TGTGCCAGCAGACCGGGAGGGACCACGCACACAGATACGCAGTATTTT.

This sequence joins TRBV19 and TRBJ1-1; 9 nucleotides match TRBD1. The germline V gene has CDR1 LNHDA and CDR2 SQIVND (reference sequence). V lost 6 bases to trimming and J lost 3 bases; unmatched junction nucleotides: 5. This CDR3 is built from 14 residues. This CDR3 reads CASRWDRVDTEAFF. The DNA for the CDR3 is TGTGCCAGTAGATGGGACAGGGTGGACACTGAAGCTTTCTTT. Filled out from reference TRBV19 and TRBJ1-1, the complete variable domain reads DGGITQSPKYLFRKEGQNVTLSCEQNLNHDAMYWYRQDPGQGLRLIYYSQIVNDFQKGDIAEGYSVSREKKESFPLTVTSAQKNPTAFYLCASRWDRVDTEAFFGQGTRLTVV.

This clone was recorded only once. The J gene is TRBJ2-5, the V gene TRBV3-1 (or the pseudogene TRBV3-2); no clear D. The germline V gene encodes CDR1 LGHDT and CDR2 YNNKEL (reference sequence). Trimming stripped 0 bases from V and 6 bases from J, with 8 bases between. CDR3 size: 13 residues. CDR3 in amino acids: CASSQDLRQTQYF. Here the CDR3 DNA reads TGTGCCAGCAGCCAAGATTTGAGGCAGACCCAGTACTTC.

The chain couples TRBV7-2 to TRBJ1-4; 7 nucleotides match TRBD1. Unmatched junction bases numbered 7, after V lost 5 bases and J lost 7 bases. CDR3 length: 14 amino acids. Looked up from germline, CDR1 is SGHTA and CDR2 is FQGNSA. The CDR3 region has the DNA TGTGCCAGCAGCATACGACAGGGCGTTGAAAAACTGTTTTTT. This encodes CASSIRQGVEKLFF.

This chain links TRBV9 with TRBJ2-1; 11 positions match TRBD1. The ends lost 3 bases at V and 7 bases at J; junction bases unmatched: 6. The CDR3 loop spans 15 amino acids. Germline-derived CDR1 and CDR2 are SGDLS and YYNGEE. CDR3 nucleotides: TGTGCCAGCAGCGACGGGGACAGGGGGTTTAATGAGCAGTTCTTC. Encoded protein: CASSDGDRGFNEQFF.

The CDR3 spells CASSWIPTGNNGYTF. As DNA, the CDR3 is TGTGCCAGCAGTTGGATCCCGACAGGGAATAATGGCTACACCTTC. The gene calls are TRBV6-5 and TRBJ1-2, with 7 bases fitting TRBD1. Trimming removed 4 bases from V and 6 bases from J; junction bases left unmatched: 11. The germline V gene has CDR1 MNHEY and CDR2 SVGAGI. The CDR3 length is 15 residues.

The CDR3 bases are TGTGCCAGCAGCCTCCAGCCGGGGGGCGGCAGCGAGCAGTACTTC. Residues: CASSLQPGGGSEQYF. The chain is built from TRBV27 and TRBJ2-7, with a possible D match to TRBD2 (7 bases). Per the germline V gene, CDR1 is MNHEY and CDR2 is SMNVEV (reference sequence). The V gene lost 6 bases and the J gene lost 6 bases, with 21 bases spanning the gap. There are 15 residues in the CDR3.

This chain joins TRBV27 and TRBJ1-1; 9 nucleotides match TRBD1. Germline lookup yields CDR1 MNHEY and CDR2 SMNVEV (reference sequence). Trimming cost V 6 bases and J 4 bases; bases outside gene matches: 15. This CDR3 has 17 amino acids. CDR3 bases: TGTGCCAGCAGCTCCCCCCTTCGACAGGGGGTTGGCACTGAAGCTTTCTTT. Its translation is CASSSPLRQGVGTEAFF.

The genes are TRBV4-1 and TRBJ1-1; TRBD1 agrees at 8 bases. The V gene's germline CDR1 is MGHRA and CDR2 YSYEKL. The CDR3 has 13 residues. V lost 1 base to trimming and J lost 6 bases; unmatched junction nucleotides: 1. CDR3 coding DNA: TGCGCCAGCAGCCAAGGACAGGGGTCTGAAGCTTTCTTT. Amino acid sequence: CASSQGQGSEAFF.

The chain couples TRBV19 to TRBJ1-5; 9 bases are a match to TRBD1. The CDR3 totals 15 residues. Looked up from germline, CDR1 is LNHDA and CDR2 is SQIVND (reference sequence). V lost 9 bases to trimming and J lost 3 bases; unmatched junction nucleotides: 9. The CDR3: CASLGGTGYNQPQHF. The CDR3 DNA sequence: TGTGCCAGCCTCGGGGGGACAGGGTACAATCAGCCCCAGCATTTT.